This T cell receptor beta chain is from a study of cytomegalovirus exposure and HLA in healthy donors. The PCR employed 60 Vbeta primers together with 13 Jbeta primers. This table comes from immunoSEQ multiplex PCR, and its TCRdb copy is limited to in-frame clones, with some not included. The sample lists some 180,000 clones, about 85% occurring once. V lost 2 bases and J lost 1; bases outside the gene matches: 10. The CDR3 has 18 amino acids. The germline gives CDR1 MNHNS, CDR2 SASEGT. The receptor's source is a man aged 25-45 years in good health and CMV-seropositive. This chain uses TRBV6-1 with TRBJ2-3; 9 bases map to TRBD2. The sequenced sample was PBMCs. The CDR3 DNA sequence: TGTGCCAGCAGTGAACTAGGCGGGAGGGCAAGGGGCACAGATACGCAGTATTTT. It is translated as CASSELGGRARGTDTQYF.